The present TCR beta chain was sequenced within a study of CD8+ T cells in alopecia areata. Whole-study context: Treated patients were dosed with oral tofacitinib, taking 5 to 10 mg twice daily. Severity scoring for treated patients was based on the percentage of affected scalp area.

The treatment: oral pan-JAK inhibitor, 5-10 mg twice daily. This clone turned up a few times. Extraction and reverse transcription of RNA yielded cDNA as the sequencing template. This table comes from immunoSEQ multiplex PCR, and its TCRdb copy is limited to in-frame clones, with some not included. The sample contains a few hundred thousand clones, roughly two fifths of which appear only once. The receptor's source is a human donor with alopecia areata. The sample in question was CD4+ T cells sorted from blood, obtained between weeks 30 and 35, from a patient treated with tofacitinib.

CDR3 coding DNA: TGCGCCAGCAGTGAGTCAAGAGCGAATTCACCCCTCCACTTT. Protein: CASSESRANSPLHF. V and J are TRBV10-1 and TRBJ1-6, with D unclear. The CDR3 is made up of 14 amino acids. V was clipped by 0 bases and J by 7 bases, with 7 bases between them. Germline V gene lookup returns CDR1 WNHNN and CDR2 SYGVQD (reference sequence).